The rows below give T cell receptor beta chains drawn from one sample of a study of blood T cell repertoires in COVID-19. Only in-frame clones appear in the TCRdb table, and some are missing; sequencing was by immunoSEQ multiplex PCR. Of roughly 350,000 clones listed, over 70% are singletons. The source material was peripheral blood. The receptors derive from a woman between 50 and 59 years old with COVID-19, enrolled during active disease. CDR3s include the opening cysteine and the closing phenylalanine or tryptophan. The order of the fields is V gene, J gene, D gene, clone size, CDR3 DNA, CDR3 protein. D genes are given only for firm matches. Clone sizes are given selectively: once, few, many, or a class where the clone is expanded.

V: TRBV2
J: TRBJ2-1
D: TRBD1
size: .
DNA: TGTGCCAGCAGATTCGGACAGGGAGTAGGCAATGAGCAGTTCTTC
CDR3: CASRFGQGVGNEQFF

V: TRBV18
J: TRBJ2-4
D: TRBD1
size: .
DNA: TGTGCCAGCTCACCACAGTTCCTAGGGACAGGGGAAAACATTCAGTACTTC
CDR3: CASSPQFLGTGENIQYF

V: TRBV7-2
J: TRBJ1-1
D: .
size: .
DNA: TGTGCCAGCAGCCCGTGGACACGGCTGAACACTGAAGCTTTCTTT
CDR3: CASSPWTRLNTEAFF

V: TRBV25-1
J: TRBJ2-3
D: .
size: .
DNA: TGTGCCAGCAGTGGCTTCCGGGGCACAGATACGCAGTATTTT
CDR3: CASSGFRGTDTQYF

V: TRBV15
J: TRBJ2-1
D: TRBD1
size: once
DNA: TGTGCCACCAGCAGAGATAATACAGGGGGCGGATCCTACAATGAGCAGTTCTTC
CDR3: CATSRDNTGGGSYNEQFF

V: TRBV7-6
J: TRBJ2-7
D: TRBD2
size: .
DNA: TGTGCCAGCAGCTTAGATGGCGGTAGCGGGAGGATTGACGAGCAGTACTTC
CDR3: CASSLDGGSGRIDEQYF

V: TRBV27
J: TRBJ2-2
D: .
size: .
DNA: TGTGCCAGCAGTTTATCCGCAGGGCCTAACACCGGGGAGCTGTTTTTT
CDR3: CASSLSAGPNTGELFF

V: TRBV9
J: TRBJ1-4
D: .
size: once
DNA: TGTGCCAGCAGCGGGTATGGTGGGAGGAATGAAAAACTGTTTTTT
CDR3: CASSGYGGRNEKLFF

V: TRBV19
J: TRBJ1-5
D: TRBD1
size: .
DNA: TGTGCCAGTAGTATGTCCGGGACAGGGGTGAGGAACAATCAGCCCCAGCATTTT
CDR3: CASSMSGTGVRNNQPQHF

V: TRBV3-1/TRBV3-2
J: TRBJ2-7
D: .
size: few
DNA: TGTGCCAGCAGCCAAGACGGCGAGCAGTACTTC
CDR3: CASSQDGEQYF

V: TRBV27
J: TRBJ2-7
D: .
size: .
DNA: TGTGCCAGCGGGAGGCAGGCGACCTACGAGCAGTACTTC
CDR3: CASGRQATYEQYF

V: TRBV6-2/TRBV6-3
J: TRBJ2-7
D: TRBD2
size: few
DNA: TGTGCCAGCAGTTTAGGACTAGCGGGACGGTACGAGCAGTACTTC
CDR3: CASSLGLAGRYEQYF

V: TRBV9
J: TRBJ2-7
D: TRBD2
size: .
DNA: TGTGCCAGCAGCGTAGATATTAGCGGGAGTTACGAGCAGTACTTC
CDR3: CASSVDISGSYEQYF

V: TRBV29-1
J: TRBJ2-2
D: TRBD2
size: .
DNA: TGCAGCGTTGTAATCGGGGGGGCTGAGGCCGGGGAGCTGTTTTTT
CDR3: CSVVIGGAEAGELFF

V: TRBV7-9
J: TRBJ1-1
D: .
size: .
DNA: TGTGCCAACGACAACCCGGCCAAACAGGGAACGAACACTGAAGCTTTCTTT
CDR3: CANDNPAKQGTNTEAFF

V: TRBV5-1
J: TRBJ1-1
D: .
size: .
DNA: TGCGCCAGCAGTTCAGCCGCGGACACTGAAGCTTTCTTT
CDR3: CASSSAADTEAFF

V: TRBV28
J: TRBJ1-1
D: TRBD1
size: .
DNA: TGTGCCAGCAGTTCCGGGACAGGGGGTAGGACTGAAGCTTTCTTT
CDR3: CASSSGTGGRTEAFF

V: TRBV7-2
J: TRBJ2-6
D: .
size: .
DNA: TGTGCCAGCAGGCAGAGGGGCGCCGGGGGAAGGTCTGGGGCCAACGTCCTGACTTTC
CDR3: CASRQRGAGGRSGANVLTF

V: TRBV30
J: TRBJ2-7
D: TRBD2
size: .
DNA: TGTGCCGGGGCAGGCGGGAGGAAAATGTCCTACGAGCAGTACTTC
CDR3: CAGAGGRKMSYEQYF

V: TRBV5-6
J: TRBJ2-1
D: TRBD2
size: .
DNA: TGTGCCAGCAGCTTCCTTAGCGGGGATTACAATGAGCAGTTCTTC
CDR3: CASSFLSGDYNEQFF

V: TRBV29-1
J: TRBJ1-2
D: .
size: .
DNA: TGCAGCGTTGAAGGGTGGCAGAACTATGGCTACACCTTC
CDR3: CSVEGWQNYGYTF

V: TRBV24-1
J: TRBJ2-6
D: .
size: .
DNA: TGTGCCACCAGTGATCGAAGACAGGGGACTACCTCTGGGGCCAACGTCCTGACTTTC
CDR3: CATSDRRQGTTSGANVLTF

V: TRBV27
J: TRBJ2-7
D: TRBD1
size: .
DNA: TGTGCCAGCAGTTGGAGTCGGCAGGGGGACGACGAGCAGTACTTC
CDR3: CASSWSRQGDDEQYF

V: TRBV5-1
J: TRBJ1-3
D: .
size: .
DNA: TGCGCCAGCAGCAACGGAGGGCCCTCTGGAAACACCATATATTTT
CDR3: CASSNGGPSGNTIYF

V: TRBV7-2
J: TRBJ1-1
D: .
size: .
DNA: TGTGCCAGCAGCTCAGGCACGGTGAACACTGAAGCTTTCTTT
CDR3: CASSSGTVNTEAFF

V: TRBV29-1
J: TRBJ1-1
D: TRBD1
size: .
DNA: TGCAGCGCTGACAGGGGGTCGGGCACTGAAGCTTTCTTT
CDR3: CSADRGSGTEAFF

V: TRBV5-4
J: TRBJ2-7
D: .
size: .
DNA: TGTGCCAGCAGCTCCCGACAGGCCTACGAGCAGTACTTC
CDR3: CASSSRQAYEQYF

V: TRBV30
J: TRBJ2-7
D: .
size: .
DNA: TGTGCCTGGAGTGGTAGCGGATACTACGAGCAGTACTTC
CDR3: CAWSGSGYYEQYF

V: TRBV5-4
J: TRBJ1-1
D: TRBD1
size: .
DNA: TGTGCCAGCAGCTTGGGTAGGGGGCAGGCGAACACTGAAGCTTTCTTT
CDR3: CASSLGRGQANTEAFF

V: TRBV4-2
J: TRBJ2-3
D: TRBD1
size: .
DNA: TGTGCCAGCAGCCAAGGACGACAGGGCTTGACAGATACGCAGTATTTT
CDR3: CASSQGRQGLTDTQYF

V: TRBV3-1/TRBV3-2
J: TRBJ2-3
D: .
size: .
DNA: TGTGCCAGCAGCCAGGAAGCGGAAACAGATACGCAGTATTTT
CDR3: CASSQEAETDTQYF

V: TRBV29-1
J: TRBJ2-1
D: TRBD2
size: few
DNA: TGCAGCGCCAAGCGGGAGACGTACAATGAGCAGTTCTTC
CDR3: CSAKRETYNEQFF

V: TRBV9
J: TRBJ2-5
D: .
size: .
DNA: TGTGCCAGCAGCGTAGAGGGGTTAAAGGAGACCCAGTACTTC
CDR3: CASSVEGLKETQYF

V: TRBV4-1
J: TRBJ1-5
D: TRBD1
size: .
DNA: TGCGCCAGCAGCCAAGGACCGGGACAGACCTATAGCAATCAGCCCCAGCATTTT
CDR3: CASSQGPGQTYSNQPQHF

V: TRBV19
J: TRBJ1-2
D: .
size: once
DNA: TGTGCCAGTAGTGAGAGGCCTTCTTATGGCTACACCTTC
CDR3: CASSERPSYGYTF

V: TRBV14
J: TRBJ2-7
D: TRBD2
size: once
DNA: TGTGCCAGCAGCAGGGCCTCGGGAGGGCCGTACTACGAGCAGTACTTC
CDR3: CASSRASGGPYYEQYF

V: TRBV27
J: TRBJ2-3
D: TRBD2
size: .
DNA: TGTGCCAGCAGTTTAAACCGGGGAGGGGGCACAGATACGCAGTATTTT
CDR3: CASSLNRGGGTDTQYF

V: TRBV12-3/TRBV12-4
J: TRBJ2-3
D: .
size: .
DNA: TGTGCCAGCAGTTGGGGGGTTACAGATACGCAGTATTTT
CDR3: CASSWGVTDTQYF

V: TRBV6-5
J: TRBJ1-1
D: .
size: .
DNA: TGTGCCAGCACCCGGAACACTGAAGCTTTCTTT
CDR3: CASTRNTEAFF

V: TRBV19
J: TRBJ2-2
D: .
size: .
DNA: TGTGCCAGTACCCCCGGAGGGGCGGGGACCGGGGAGCTGTTTTTT
CDR3: CASTPGGAGTGELFF

V: TRBV2
J: TRBJ2-7
D: TRBD1
size: .
DNA: TGTGCCAGCAGGAGGGACAGGGGGGAGAACGAGCAGTACTTC
CDR3: CASRRDRGENEQYF

V: TRBV12-5
J: TRBJ2-1
D: TRBD1
size: .
DNA: TGTGCTAGCGGACCCCCAGGGGGAAATGAGCAGTTCTTC
CDR3: CASGPPGGNEQFF

V: TRBV18
J: TRBJ1-2
D: TRBD1
size: .
DNA: TGTGCCAGCTCACCGACCGGGACAGGGGGCGGTGGCTACACCTTC
CDR3: CASSPTGTGGGGYTF

V: TRBV29-1
J: TRBJ1-1
D: .
size: .
DNA: TGCAGCGTGTCAGGGAACACTGAAGCTTTCTTT
CDR3: CSVSGNTEAFF

V: TRBV7-9
J: TRBJ1-1
D: .
size: few
DNA: TGTGCCAGCAGCTTAGTCAGATACTCAGAGGCAGCGAACACTGAAGCTTTCTTT
CDR3: CASSLVRYSEAANTEAFF